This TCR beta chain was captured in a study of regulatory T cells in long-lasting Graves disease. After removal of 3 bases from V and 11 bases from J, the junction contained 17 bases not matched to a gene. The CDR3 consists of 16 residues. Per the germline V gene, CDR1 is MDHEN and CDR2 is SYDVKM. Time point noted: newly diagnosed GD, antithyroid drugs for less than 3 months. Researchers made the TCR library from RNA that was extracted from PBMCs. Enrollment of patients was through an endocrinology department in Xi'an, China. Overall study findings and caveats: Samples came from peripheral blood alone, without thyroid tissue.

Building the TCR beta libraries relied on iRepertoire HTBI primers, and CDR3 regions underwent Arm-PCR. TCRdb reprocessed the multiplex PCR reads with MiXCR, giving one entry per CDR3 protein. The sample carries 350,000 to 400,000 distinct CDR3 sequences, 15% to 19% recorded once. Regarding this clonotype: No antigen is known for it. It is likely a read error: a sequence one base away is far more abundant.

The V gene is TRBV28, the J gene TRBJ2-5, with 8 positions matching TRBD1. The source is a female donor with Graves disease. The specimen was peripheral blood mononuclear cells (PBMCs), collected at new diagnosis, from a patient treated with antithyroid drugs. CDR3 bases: TGTGCCAGCAGTTTCGTGAGGACAGGGCCTTACAATGAGCAGTACTTC. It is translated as CASSFVRTGPYNEQYF.